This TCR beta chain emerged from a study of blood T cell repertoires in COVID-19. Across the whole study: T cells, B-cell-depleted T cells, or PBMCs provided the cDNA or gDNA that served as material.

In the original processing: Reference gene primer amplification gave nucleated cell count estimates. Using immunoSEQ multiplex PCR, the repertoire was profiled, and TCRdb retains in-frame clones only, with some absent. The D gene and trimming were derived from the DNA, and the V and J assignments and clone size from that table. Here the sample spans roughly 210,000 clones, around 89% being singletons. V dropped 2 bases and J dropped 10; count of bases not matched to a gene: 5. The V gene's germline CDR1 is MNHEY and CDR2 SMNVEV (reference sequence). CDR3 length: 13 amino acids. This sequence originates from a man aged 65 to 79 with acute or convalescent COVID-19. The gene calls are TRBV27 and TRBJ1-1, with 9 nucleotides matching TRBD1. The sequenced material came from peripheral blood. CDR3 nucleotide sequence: TGTGCCAGCAGTTTAGGACAGGGGAGAGCAGCTTTCTTT. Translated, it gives CASSLGQGRAAFF.